The 8 T cell receptor beta chains below all came from one sample that was sequenced in a study of identical twins (TCRdb year 2016). To prepare the library, 5' RACE was applied. TCRdb lists the instrument as Illumina HiSeq 2000. TCRdb cleaned the public reads at Q25 with fastp, built clones with MiXCR and kept in-frame beta chains. Entries that share a CDR3 protein sequence are merged under the most common genes and DNA. For this sample the table gives fewer than 900,000 distinct CDR3 sequences, of which 21% were detected only once. More than 4% of the sample goes to the ten largest clones. These data also formed part of another study, on T cells expressing NK-cell markers.

Sequenced: PBMCs. These receptors were collected from a woman between 18 and 30 years old in good health.

This clonotype showed up many times. The V gene is TRBV12-3 or TRBV12-4, the J gene TRBJ2-3; unclear D gene. CDR3 length equals 13 residues. The ends were cut back, 3 bases at V and 1 base at J, with 5 bases in the middle. The CDR3 loop is CASSLVGTDTQYF. The CDR3 DNA sequence: TGTGCCAGCAGTTTGGTCGGCACAGATACGCAGTATTTT.

This clonotype was detected a few times. The chain recombines TRBV29-1 with TRBJ2-3, with 12 bases that match TRBD2. CDR1 and CDR2 (germline): SQVTM, ANQGSEA. This CDR3 is built from 17 residues. The V and J ends lost 1 base and 3 bases, in that order; junction bases with no gene match: 8. This chain's CDR3 is CSVEGSASGGGTDTQYF. CDR3 DNA: TGCAGCGTTGAAGGGAGCGCTAGCGGGGGGGGGACAGATACGCAGTATTTT.

V is TRBV2 and J is TRBJ2-3; D unresolved. CDR1 is SNHLY, CDR2 FYNNEI, per germline. Trimming cost V 10 bases and J 0 bases, with 11 bases left between them. The CDR3 has 13 amino acids. CDR3 residues: CATKLRSTDTQYF. CDR3 coding DNA: TGTGCCACCAAACTTAGGAGCACAGATACGCAGTATTTT.

V usage is TRBV5-1 and J usage is TRBJ2-1; TRBD1 is a possible D gene (5 bases). Germline CDR1 and CDR2: SGHRS and YFSETQ. The V end was cut by 4 bases, the J end by 5 bases, with 13 bases between. The CDR3 extends over 14 amino acids. The CDR3 region has the DNA TGCGCCAGCAGCGCCACCCGACAGAACAATGAGCAGTTCTTC. Translation gives CASSATRQNNEQFF.

This clonotype was detected only a few times. The chain recombines TRBV20-1 with TRBJ1-2; D not certain. The CDR3 extends over 15 amino acids. The V gene lost 0 bases and the J gene lost 2 bases, with 13 bases spanning the gap. Looked up from germline, CDR1 is DFQATT and CDR2 is SNEGSKA (reference sequence). CDR3 sequence (DNA): TGCAGTGCTAGAGATCCCCGGACGGGCAACTATGGCTACACCTTC. Its translation: CSARDPRTGNYGYTF.

The CDR3 DNA reads as TGTGCCAGCAGCTTATTAGGCTCCTACGAGCAGTACTTC. This translates into CASSLLGSYEQYF. This chain uses TRBV11-3 with TRBJ2-7; the D is unclear. V was clipped by 2 bases and J by 0 bases, with 5 bases between them. This CDR3 region has 13 residues. Germline V gives CDR1 SGHNT, CDR2 YENEEA.

The chain joins TRBV10-1 to TRBJ2-3; D is ambiguous. The CDR3 is 15 amino acids. In germline, CDR1 is WNHNN, CDR2 SYGVQD (reference sequence). Between the trimmed V and J ends, which lost 3 bases and 0 bases, there was a span of 10 bases. CDR3 amino acids: CASSDPVVSTDTQYF. In DNA form, the CDR3 reads TGCGCCAGCAGTGACCCTGTCGTGAGCACAGATACGCAGTATTTT.

In its sample, this clonotype was seen many times. J is TRBJ1-1 and V is TRBV6-5; no reliable D call. With 2 bases removed from V and 0 bases from J, the gap between germline ends came to 7 bases. The CDR3 length is 14 residues. Looked up from germline, CDR1 is MNHEY and CDR2 is SVGAGI. The CDR3 loop is CASSYPGLNTEAFF. The CDR3 nucleotides read TGTGCCAGCAGTTACCCGGGCCTGAACACTGAAGCTTTCTTT.